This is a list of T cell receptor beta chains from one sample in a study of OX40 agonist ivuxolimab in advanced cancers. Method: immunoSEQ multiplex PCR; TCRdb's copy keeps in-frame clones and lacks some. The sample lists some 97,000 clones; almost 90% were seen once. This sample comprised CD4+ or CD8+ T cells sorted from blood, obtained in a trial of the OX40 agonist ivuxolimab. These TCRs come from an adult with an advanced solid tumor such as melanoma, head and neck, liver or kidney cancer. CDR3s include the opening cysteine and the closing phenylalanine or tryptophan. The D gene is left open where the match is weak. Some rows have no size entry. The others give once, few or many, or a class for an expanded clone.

CDR3: CASRIRGNYGYTF
DNA: TGTGCCAGCAGGATAAGGGGCAACTATGGCTACACCTTC
size: .
D: .
J: TRBJ1-2
V: TRBV6-1

CDR3: CASSSPQRNQETQYF
DNA: TGTGCCAGCAGCTCACCGCAGCGTAACCAAGAGACCCAGTACTTC
size: .
D: .
J: TRBJ2-5
V: TRBV5-4

CDR3: CASSSAGHITDTQYF
DNA: TGTGCCAGCAGCTCGGCGGGACATATAACAGATACGCAGTATTTT
size: .
D: .
J: TRBJ2-3
V: TRBV7-2

CDR3: CASSVGPNEKLFF
DNA: TGTGCCAGCAGTGTGGGCCCAAATGAAAAACTGTTTTTT
size: .
D: .
J: TRBJ1-4
V: TRBV6-1

CDR3: CASRGQATHTGELFF
DNA: TGTGCCAGCAGGGGACAGGCTACGCACACCGGGGAGCTGTTTTTT
size: .
D: TRBD1
J: TRBJ2-2
V: TRBV6-1

CDR3: CSATGAINYGYTF
DNA: TGCAGCGCGACAGGGGCAATTAACTATGGCTACACCTTC
size: .
D: TRBD1
J: TRBJ1-2
V: TRBV29-1

CDR3: CASSVGPTGELFF
DNA: TGTGCCAGCAGCGTAGGTCCCACCGGGGAGCTGTTTTTT
size: .
D: .
J: TRBJ2-2
V: TRBV9

CDR3: CASSRRASSGSYEQYF
DNA: TGTGCCAGCAGCCGAAGGGCCTCTTCGGGAAGCTACGAGCAGTACTTC
size: .
D: .
J: TRBJ2-7
V: TRBV9

CDR3: CASSPFAGTDTQYF
DNA: TGTGCCAGCAGCCCCTTCGCGGGCACAGATACGCAGTATTTT
size: once
D: .
J: TRBJ2-3
V: TRBV7-6

CDR3: CASRLLGTSDRYF
DNA: TGTGCCAGTAGGCTACTTGGGACTAGTGATCGGTACTTC
size: .
D: TRBD2
J: TRBJ2-4
V: TRBV19

CDR3: CASRSPWTGFGNTIYF
DNA: TGTGCCAGTAGATCACCATGGACAGGGTTTGGAAACACCATATATTTT
size: .
D: TRBD1
J: TRBJ1-3
V: TRBV19

CDR3: CASSSGTENSPLHF
DNA: TGCGCCAGCAGCTCCGGGACAGAGAATTCACCCCTCCACTTT
size: .
D: TRBD1
J: TRBJ1-6
V: TRBV5-1

CDR3: CASSRLAPHRSGLAYEQYF
DNA: TGTGCCAGCAGTCGCTTGGCGCCTCATCGATCGGGACTGGCCTACGAGCAGTACTTC
size: .
D: .
J: TRBJ2-7
V: TRBV27

CDR3: CSTPSGRAGGELFF
DNA: TGCAGCACACCCAGCGGGAGGGCCGGCGGGGAGCTGTTTTTT
size: few
D: TRBD2
J: TRBJ2-2
V: TRBV29-1

CDR3: CASSYSTPNYGYTF
DNA: TGTGCCAGCAGTTACTCGACACCTAACTATGGCTACACCTTC
size: once
D: .
J: TRBJ1-2
V: TRBV6-5

CDR3: CSVVRQVYGYTF
DNA: TGCAGCGTCGTCCGACAGGTCTATGGCTACACCTTC
size: .
D: .
J: TRBJ1-2
V: TRBV29-1

CDR3: CASSRGQGTYEQYF
DNA: TGTGCCAGCAGCAGAGGACAGGGGACCTACGAGCAGTACTTC
size: .
D: TRBD1
J: TRBJ2-7
V: TRBV7-8

CDR3: CASSQGDRDSYGYTF
DNA: TGTGCCAGCAGCCAAGGGGACAGGGATTCCTATGGCTACACCTTC
size: .
D: TRBD1
J: TRBJ1-2
V: TRBV4-2

CDR3: CASSVGASGITDTQYF
DNA: TGTGCCAGCAGCGTAGGGGCTAGCGGAATCACAGATACGCAGTATTTT
size: .
D: TRBD2
J: TRBJ2-3
V: TRBV9

CDR3: CAIRRAGGSHYNEQFF
DNA: TGTGCCATCAGAAGAGCGGGAGGGAGTCACTACAATGAGCAGTTCTTC
size: .
D: TRBD2
J: TRBJ2-1
V: TRBV10-3

CDR3: CASSLRLADYNEQFF
DNA: TGCGCCAGCAGCTTGAGACTAGCGGACTACAATGAGCAGTTCTTC
size: .
D: TRBD2
J: TRBJ2-1
V: TRBV5-1